The 29 T cell receptor beta chains reported below all come from one sample, sequenced in a study of human T cells and chemical hapten exposure. TCRdb reprocessed the RACE reads with MiXCR, giving one entry per CDR3 protein. The sample carries about 80,000 distinct CDR3 sequences, 12% to 15% recorded once. This sample's time point: pre-sensitization, week 0. Documented treatment: therapeutic diphenylcyclopropenone sensitization with weekly scalp DPC. This material consisted of whole blood, taken in connection with sensitization to the hapten diphenylcyclopropenone (DPC). Source of these receptors: a woman aged 50 to 60 with alopecia areata. Some clones in this sample may be carry-over from other donors' samples.

This clonotype was recorded a few times. This chain links TRBV6-2 or TRBV6-3 with TRBJ2-1; possibly TRBD1 or TRBD2 for D (5 bases each). Between the trimmed V and J ends, which lost 6 bases and 9 bases, there was a span of 24 bases. This CDR3 contains 16 residues. CDR1 is MNHEY and CDR2 is SVGEGT in the germline V gene. Here the CDR3 DNA reads TGTGCCAGCAGCCTAGCCGGGGCGCAGGGATCGGGTGAGCAGTTCTTC. It encodes CASSLAGAQGSGEQFF.

This chain uses TRBV20-1 with TRBJ2-3; 11 nucleotides agree with TRBD2. CDR1 is DFQATT, CDR2 SNEGSKA, per germline (reference sequence). V trimming: 3 bases; J trimming: 5 bases; junction bases outside the gene matches: 7. CDR3 length: 15 amino acids. CDR3: CSASSLGLAGDTQYF. CDR3 DNA: TGCAGTGCTAGCTCCCTAGGACTAGCGGGAGATACGCAGTATTTT.

Only one count was recorded for this clonotype. The chain recombines TRBV29-1 with TRBJ2-6; the D is unclear. V lost 5 bases to trimming and J lost 0 bases, with 14 bases between them. The germline gives CDR1 SQVTM, CDR2 ANQGSEA. The CDR3 is 16 amino acids. CDR3 in amino acids: CSVTAQPVSGANVLTF. The CDR3 DNA sequence: TGCAGCGTTACGGCCCAGCCAGTCTCTGGGGCCAACGTCCTGACTTTC.

V and J are TRBV18 and TRBJ2-3; the D is unclear. The CDR3 covers 13 residues. The V gene lost 2 bases and the J gene lost 5 bases, with 8 bases spanning the gap. Germline V CDR1 and CDR2: KGHSH, LQKENI. CDR3 bases: TGTGCCAGCTCACCAACGCCCGTAGATACGCAGTATTTT. Translating gives CASSPTPVDTQYF.

The rearrangement links TRBV7-2 to TRBJ2-3, with TRBD2 identical over 8 bases. Germline assignment: CDR1 SGHTA and CDR2 FQGNSA. V lost 2 bases to trimming and J lost 4 bases; unmatched junction nucleotides: 5. This CDR3 contains 15 residues. CDR3 amino acids: CASSLLAGGPDTQYF. The CDR3 DNA reads TGTGCCAGCAGCTTACTCGCGGGAGGACCAGATACGCAGTATTTT.

This clonotype came up a few times. CDR3 residues: CASRPSGLADPGHNEQFF. In DNA form, the CDR3 reads TGTGCCAGCAGACCGTCGGGACTAGCGGACCCAGGGCACAATGAGCAGTTCTTC. V gene TRBV3-1 combines with J gene TRBJ2-1, with 11 bases that match TRBD2. The CDR3 runs 18 residues. J lost 5 bases, V lost 6 bases, and 15 bases had no gene match. Per germline, CDR1 LGHDT and CDR2 YNNKEL (reference sequence).

The chain recombines TRBV28 with TRBJ2-3, with D hard to call. V was trimmed by 7 bases and J by 0 bases, leaving 5 bases between them. Germline CDR1 is MDHEN and CDR2 is SYDVKM. This CDR3 region has 12 residues. For the CDR3, the DNA is TGTGCCAGCACTAGTAGCACAGATACGCAGTATTTT. Protein: CASTSSTDTQYF.

The chain uses TRBV11-3 and TRBJ2-2; no clear D gene. The CDR3 loop spans 15 amino acids. Trimming removed 0 bases from V and 6 bases from J, with 11 bases in between. Per the germline V gene, CDR1 is SGHNT and CDR2 is YENEEA. The CDR3 nucleotides are TGTGCCAGCAGCTTAGAAGGGAACGACGCCGGGGAGCTGTTTTTT. This encodes CASSLEGNDAGELFF.

The gene calls are TRBV2 and TRBJ1-5; the D gene is possibly TRBD1 (6 bases). V lost 8 bases, J lost 3 bases, and 17 bases lay in between. The CDR3 is made up of 15 amino acids. Looked up from germline, CDR1 is SNHLY and CDR2 is FYNNEI. CDR3 in DNA: TGTGCCAGCTCCGAGGAGACAGGCCCCAATCAGCCCCAGCATTTT. Its translation: CASSEETGPNQPQHF.

This clonotype was seen a few times. The gene calls are TRBV25-1 and TRBJ2-3; 7 bases match TRBD2. With V trimmed by 3 bases and J by 4 bases, 4 bases remained unmatched. Germline V lookup: CDR1 MGHDK, CDR2 SYGVNS. The CDR3 loop spans 14 amino acids. The CDR3 nucleotides read TGTGCCAGCAGTGAGGCTAGCGGATCAGATACGCAGTATTTT. Amino acids: CASSEASGSDTQYF. The whole variable domain, remainder taken from reference TRBV25-1 and TRBJ2-3, is EADIYQTPRYLVIGTGKKITLECSQTMGHDKMYWYQQDPGMELHLIHYSYGVNSTEKGDLSSESTVSRIRTEHFPLTLESARPSHTSQYLCASSEASGSDTQYFGPGTRLTVL.

This clonotype was seen repeatedly, ten times or more. The V gene is TRBV18, the J gene TRBJ2-1, with 7 bases lining up with TRBD1. The CDR3 extends over 16 amino acids. Unmatched junction bases numbered 12, after V lost 5 bases and J lost 5 bases. Germline V gives CDR1 KGHSH, CDR2 LQKENI. The CDR3 DNA is TGTGCCAGCTCAAATCAGATGATGACAGGGCACAATGAGCAGTTCTTC. Its protein product is CASSNQMMTGHNEQFF.

Only a few counts were recorded for this clonotype. The J gene is TRBJ1-6, the V gene TRBV6-1; D gene uncertain. The CDR3 length is 16 residues. Germline CDR1 MNHNS, CDR2 SASEGT. V lost 0 bases and J 7 bases, leaving 13 bases between the germline ends. The DNA for the CDR3 is TGTGCCAGCAGTGAAGCGTATCCCCAAGGAAATTCACCCCTCCACTTT. Translating gives CASSEAYPQGNSPLHF.

This clonotype was detected a few times. The chain joins TRBV19 to TRBJ2-2; weak D call: TRBD1 (5 bases). Germline V gene lookup returns CDR1 LNHDA and CDR2 SQIVND (reference sequence). The V gene lost 0 bases and the J gene lost 7 bases, with 9 bases spanning the gap. The CDR3 is 14 amino acids. The CDR3 loop is CASSIDRVDGELFF. CDR3 DNA sequence: TGTGCCAGTAGTATAGACAGGGTCGACGGGGAGCTGTTTTTT. Looking up the rest from reference TRBV19 and TRBJ2-2 gives the full variable domain: DGGITQSPKYLFRKEGQNVTLSCEQNLNHDAMYWYRQDPGQGLRLIYYSQIVNDFQKGDIAEGYSVSREKKESFPLTVTSAQKNPTAFYLCASSIDRVDGELFFGEGSRLTVL.

This clonotype was seen ten or more times. V is TRBV29-1 and J is TRBJ1-6; D may be TRBD1 (5 bases). V shed 8 bases and J shed 3 bases, with 11 bases lying between them. The CDR3 contains 13 residues. Germline loops: CDR1 SQVTM, CDR2 ANQGSEA. The CDR3 DNA is TGCAGCATCCGGGACGGCTATAATTCACCCCTCCACTTT. Its translation is CSIRDGYNSPLHF.

This clonotype has a handful of counts. The gene calls are TRBV18 and TRBJ2-3, with D uncertain. The CDR3 consists of 15 residues. Trimming took 3 bases from V and 6 from J, leaving 16 bases between them. Germline V gene lookup returns CDR1 KGHSH and CDR2 LQKENI. CDR3: CASSPRADDRDTQYF. The CDR3 nucleotides are TGTGCCAGCTCACCCCGGGCCGATGACCGCGATACGCAGTATTTT.

The V gene is TRBV29-1, the J gene TRBJ1-1; 7 bases match TRBD1. With 7 bases clipped from V and 3 bases from J, the junction kept 5 bases outside the gene matches. CDR3 length: 12 residues. Germline V gene sequence: CDR1 SQVTM, CDR2 ANQGSEA. DNA of the CDR3: TGCAGCGGGACAGGAGGGGACACTGAAGCTTTCTTT. Amino acids: CSGTGGDTEAFF.

This clonotype was found many times. This chain connects TRBV3-1 to TRBJ2-3; 10 bases fit TRBD1. Germline V gene lookup returns CDR1 LGHDT and CDR2 YNNKEL (reference sequence). After removal of 4 bases from V and 4 bases from J, the junction contained 8 bases not matched to a gene. The length of the CDR3 is 16 residues. The CDR3 sequence is CASSRGTGASADTQYF. The CDR3 nucleotides are TGTGCCAGCAGCCGCGGGACAGGGGCCTCGGCAGATACGCAGTATTTT.

This clonotype has only a few counts. The CDR3 is CASSFTGWGNSGNTIYF. DNA for the CDR3: TGTGCCAGCAGCTTCACCGGTTGGGGGAACTCTGGAAACACCATATATTTT. The genes are TRBV5-4 and TRBJ1-3; D perhaps matches TRBD1 (5 bases). Germline CDR1 reads SGHNT; CDR2 reads YYREEE (reference sequence). The CDR3 is 17 residues long. Trimming cost V 2 bases and J 0 bases, with 15 bases left between them.

This clonotype was seen only a few times. The chain recombines TRBV6-6 with TRBJ1-4, with D perhaps TRBD1 (5 bases). This CDR3 spans 15 amino acids. CDR1 and CDR2 (germline): MNHNY, SVGAGI (reference sequence). The V end lost 2 bases, the J end lost 8 bases, and 15 bases lay between the germline ends. CDR3 sequence: CASSYGRQGKEKLFF. Written as DNA, the CDR3 is TGTGCCAGCAGTTACGGTCGCCAGGGCAAGGAAAAACTGTTTTTT.

The chain has TRBV5-4 and TRBJ1-3; D perhaps matches TRBD1 (5 bases). CDR3 size: 15 residues. The germline CDR1 and CDR2 sequences are SGHNT and YYREEE (reference sequence). The ends were cut back, 1 base at V and 2 bases at J, with 10 bases in the middle. Here the CDR3 DNA reads TGTGCCAGCAGCTTGTCTCAGGGCGCTGGAAACACCATATATTTT. Protein sequence: CASSLSQGAGNTIYF.

This clonotype has ten or more counts. The chain recombines TRBV5-1 with TRBJ1-1; D may be TRBD1 (5 bases). The CDR3 consists of 15 residues. Germline V gives CDR1 SGHRS, CDR2 YFSETQ. Trimming took off 2 bases at V and 5 bases at J, with 16 bases between the two ends. The chain's CDR3 is CASSLTLQEGTEAFF. The CDR3 coding sequence is TGCGCCAGCAGCTTAACATTACAGGAAGGGACTGAAGCTTTCTTT.

In this sample, this clonotype turned up a few times. This chain links TRBV28 with TRBJ1-2; D remains ambiguous. Germline V gene lookup returns CDR1 MDHEN and CDR2 SYDVKM. The CDR3 runs to 15 residues. Deletions cut 6 bases from V and 5 bases from J, with 19 bases between. The CDR3 is CASRPPEGLGYGYTF. In DNA, the CDR3 is TGTGCCAGCAGGCCCCCGGAGGGCCTTGGGTATGGCTACACCTTC.

This clonotype was seen a handful of times. This sequence joins TRBV25-1 and TRBJ1-5; D remains unclear. The CDR3 consists of 18 residues. Trimming cost V 4 bases and J 0 bases, with 19 bases left between them. Per the germline V gene, CDR1 is MGHDK and CDR2 is SYGVNS. The CDR3 DNA reads as TGTGCCAGCAGTGCGCCTAGGGCAGAGAAGCATAGCAATCAGCCCCAGCATTTT. Its protein product is CASSAPRAEKHSNQPQHF.

This chain connects TRBV23-1 to TRBJ1-2; D gene ambiguous. TRBV23-1 is annotated as an ORF whose role is uncertain. Trimming took off 4 bases at V and 0 bases at J, with 15 bases between the two ends. The CDR3 is 16 amino acids. The CDR3 DNA sequence: TGCGCCAGCAGTCCCCTTTTCACCAGAACTAACTATGGCTACACCTTC. Amino acids: CASSPLFTRTNYGYTF.

The rearrangement links TRBV20-1 to TRBJ2-1; 13 positions match TRBD2. This CDR3 comprises 15 residues. J was trimmed by 8 bases and V by 2 bases; bases with no gene match: 6. CDR1 is DFQATT, CDR2 SNEGSKA, per germline (reference sequence). The CDR3 sequence: CSARRTSGRLYEQFF. The CDR3 region has the DNA TGCAGTGCTAGAAGGACTAGCGGGAGATTGTATGAGCAGTTCTTC.

To note about this clonotype: This may arise from a read error, as a much more abundant clone is one base away. This chain links TRBV29-1 with TRBJ2-7; 8 bases align to TRBD2. Trimming at V came to 6 bases and at J to 5 bases, leaving 15 bases not matched to a gene. Germline assignment: CDR1 SQVTM and CDR2 ANQGSEA. This CDR3 region has 15 residues. CDR3 DNA: TGCAGCGTAGCGACGCGGACTAGCCGGGAGGACGAGCAGTACTTC. It is translated as CSVATRTSREDEQYF.

This clonotype was observed at least ten times. V usage is TRBV12-3 or TRBV12-4 and J usage is TRBJ2-1, with D uncertain. CDR3 length equals 15 residues. V lost 6 bases to trimming and J lost 5 bases, with 17 bases between them. CDR3 DNA: TGTGCCAGCAGAAATAGACTCGACGCCAACAATGAGCAGTTCTTC. This sequence encodes CASRNRLDANNEQFF.

The chain employs TRBV11-2 and TRBJ1-2; 7 bases align to TRBD1. The CDR3 loop spans 15 amino acids. Germline trimming cut 5 bases from V and 4 bases from J; bases unmatched to any gene: 10. Germline V CDR1 and CDR2: SGHAT, FQNNGV. CDR3 bases: TGTGCCAGCAGCCATCCAGGGGGGGTTAGCTATGGCTACACCTTC. This sequence encodes CASSHPGGVSYGYTF.

The chain carries TRBV20-1 and TRBJ2-3; 7 positions agree with TRBD2. The CDR3 covers 14 residues. The V segment lost 4 bases and the J segment 15 bases; nucleotides outside the gene matches: 19. The V gene's germline CDR1 is DFQATT and CDR2 SNEGSKA (reference sequence). The CDR3 sequence: CSAKTGGVQGIQYF. In DNA, the CDR3 is TGCAGTGCTAAGACGGGAGGCGTCCAGGGAATACAATATTTT.